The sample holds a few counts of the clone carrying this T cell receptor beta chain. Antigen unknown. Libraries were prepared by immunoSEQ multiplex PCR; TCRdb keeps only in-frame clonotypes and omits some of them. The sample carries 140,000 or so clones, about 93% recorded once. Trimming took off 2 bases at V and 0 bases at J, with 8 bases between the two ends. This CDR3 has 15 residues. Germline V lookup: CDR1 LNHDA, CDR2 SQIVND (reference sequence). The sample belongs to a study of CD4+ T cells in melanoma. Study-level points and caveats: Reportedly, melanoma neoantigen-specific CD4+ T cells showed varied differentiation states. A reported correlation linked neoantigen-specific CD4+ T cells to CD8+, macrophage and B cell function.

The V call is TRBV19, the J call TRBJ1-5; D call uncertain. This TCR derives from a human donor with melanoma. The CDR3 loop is CASSIRDRSNQPQHF. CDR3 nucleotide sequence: TGTGCCAGTAGTATAAGGGATCGTAGCAATCAGCCCCAGCATTTT.